Presented here are 13 T cell receptor beta chains from one specimen sequenced in a study of T cells in Graves' hyperthyroidism and ophthalmopathy (dated by TCRdb to the late 2010s). The method was multiplex PCR. Sequencer: Illumina HiSeq 2000. The TCR beta CDR3 regions were amplified from the RNA transcripts. For the first round of RT-PCR on the TCR CDR3, the HTBI primer set was used together with the Qiagen OneStep RT-PCR kit. TCRdb passed the public sequencing reads through fastp at Q25 and MiXCR, retaining productive beta sequences. CDR3 protein sequences are deduplicated, and each keeps its most common genes and DNA. The sample profile shows about 350,000 distinct CDR3 sequences; approximately 17% of them were found once. The ten most abundant clones make up around a third of the sample. The sequenced sample consisted of blood. The receptor set was obtained from a woman in her twenties or thirties with Graves' hyperthyroidism that later progressed to Graves' ophthalmopathy.

There are a few counts of this clonotype. V usage is TRBV5-4 and J usage is TRBJ1-2; TRBD1 is a possible D gene (6 bases). Trimming left V 2 bases short and J 3 bases short, with 11 bases between. The CDR3 has 14 residues. In germline, CDR1 is SGHNT, CDR2 YYREEE (reference sequence). The CDR3 protein is CASSFGGLYYGYTF. CDR3 nucleotides: TGTGCCAGCAGCTTCGGGGGCCTCTACTATGGCTACACCTTC.

This clonotype has more than one count but fewer than ten. V gene TRBV20-1 combines with J gene TRBJ1-6, with D unclear. The germline CDR1 and CDR2 sequences are DFQATT and SNEGSKA (reference sequence). V lost 2 bases to trimming and J lost 5 bases, with 10 bases between them. The CDR3 runs to 14 residues. CDR3 bases: TGCAGTGCTAGAAGAGACTCGAATAATTCACCCCTCCACTTT. Translated: CSARRDSNNSPLHF.

This clonotype was found many times. The chain employs TRBV20-1 and TRBJ2-1; 9 bases agree with TRBD1. Germline V CDR1 and CDR2: DFQATT, SNEGSKA (reference sequence). The CDR3 length is 12 residues. The chain's CDR3 is CSPDRGRDEQFF. The CDR3 DNA is TGCAGCCCAGACAGGGGGAGGGATGAGCAGTTCTTC.

In its sample, this clonotype was seen a few times. A much larger clone lies a single base off, so this may be a read error. The rearrangement links TRBV6-1 to TRBJ1-5; TRBD1 might be the D (5 bases). The CDR3 contains 14 residues. Germline CDR1 MNHNS, CDR2 SASEGT. Here the CDR3 reads CGSRGRESNQPQHF. The CDR3 bases are TGTGGCAGCAGAGGCAGGGAAAGCAATCAGCCCCAGCATTTT.

The chain links TRBV7-9 to TRBJ1-2; D might be TRBD1 (5 bases). Looked up from germline, CDR1 is SEHNR and CDR2 is FQNEAQ (reference sequence). The germline V and J ends were trimmed by 4 bases and 4 bases, with 10 bases remaining between them. CDR3 length: 13 amino acids. The CDR3 coding sequence is TGTGCCAGCAGCTATCTAGGGGTCTATGGCTACACCTTC. It specifies CASSYLGVYGYTF. The entire variable domain, with the rest obtained from reference TRBV7-9 and TRBJ1-2, is as follows: DTGVSQNPRHKITKRGQNVTFRCDPISEHNRLYWYRQTLGQGPEFLTYFQNEAQLEKSRLLSDRFSAERPKGSFSTLEIQRTEQGDSAMYLCASSYLGVYGYTFGSGTRLTVV.

This chain uses TRBV19 with TRBJ2-7; 9 bases match TRBD1. Germline V CDR1 and CDR2: LNHDA, SQIVND (reference sequence). J gave up 1 base and V 7 bases, and 5 bases lay outside the gene matches. The CDR3 has 14 amino acids. Here the CDR3 reads CASKVGTGSYEQYF. CDR3 DNA: TGTGCCAGTAAGGTTGGGACAGGGTCCTACGAGCAGTACTTC.

There are many counts of this clonotype. The chain recombines TRBV28 with TRBJ1-6; 11 bases match TRBD1. Germline CDR1 is MDHEN and CDR2 is SYDVKM. CDR3 length equals 17 residues. The ends lost 6 bases at V and 9 bases at J; junction bases unmatched: 13. The CDR3 bases are TGTGCCAGCAGGGACCGGGACAGGGGGAGTGTAGGTTCACCCCTCCACTTT. Residues: CASRDRDRGSVGSPLHF.

This clonotype was seen ten or more times. The chain carries TRBV18 and TRBJ1-5, with D uncertain. This CDR3 region has 13 residues. Germline CDR1 is KGHSH and CDR2 is LQKENI. The V and J ends lost 3 bases and 4 bases respectively, with 7 bases between them. The CDR3 reads CASSPGFNQPQHF. The CDR3 nucleotides are TGTGCCAGCTCACCCGGTTTTAATCAGCCCCAGCATTTT.

This clonotype was found many times. This sequence joins TRBV7-9 and TRBJ2-7, with 8 nucleotides matching TRBD2. In germline, CDR1 is SEHNR, CDR2 FQNEAQ (reference sequence). The CDR3 has 12 residues. Germline trimming cut 6 bases from V and 5 bases from J; bases unmatched to any gene: 3. The CDR3 DNA sequence: TGTGCCAGCAGGGGAGCGGGAGACGAGCAGTACTTC. Its protein product is CASRGAGDEQYF.

This clonotype appeared many times. The chain uses TRBV6-2 or TRBV6-3 and TRBJ2-5; 7 nucleotides line up with TRBD2. There are 16 residues in the CDR3. CDR1 is MNHEY and CDR2 is SVGEGT in the germline V gene. V dropped 2 bases and J dropped 4; count of bases not matched to a gene: 10. CDR3 sequence (DNA): TGTGCCAGCAGTTACCCCTCGGGGGGTTTGAGAGAGACCCAGTACTTC. Translating it yields CASSYPSGGLRETQYF.

The rearrangement uses TRBV28 and TRBJ2-7; perhaps TRBD1 as D (5 bases). The CDR3 extends over 14 amino acids. Germline V gene sequence: CDR1 MDHEN, CDR2 SYDVKM. Trimming pared 4 bases from V and 1 base from J, leaving 11 bases between. The CDR3 loop reads CASSWGGESYEQYF. CDR3 in DNA: TGTGCCAGCAGTTGGGGCGGAGAGTCCTACGAGCAGTACTTC.

This clonotype was counted only a few times. V and J are TRBV3-1 and TRBJ2-5; D remains ambiguous. Trimming took off 5 bases at V and 2 bases at J, with 9 bases between the two ends. The CDR3 length is 13 residues. Germline CDR1 reads LGHDT; CDR2 reads YNNKEL (reference sequence). The CDR3 region has the DNA TGTGCCAGCAGCGCCTATATTCAAGAGACCCAGTACTTC. Residues: CASSAYIQETQYF.

The chain recombines TRBV15 with TRBJ1-5; maybe TRBD1 (5 bases). This CDR3 has 15 amino acids. Germline assignment: CDR1 LNHNV and CDR2 YYDKDF (reference sequence). V shed 6 bases and J shed 3 bases, with 15 bases lying between them. The CDR3 here is CATSPFQGDNQPQHF. The DNA for the CDR3 is TGTGCCACCAGTCCATTCCAGGGCGACAATCAGCCCCAGCATTTT.